This is a list of T cell receptor beta chains from one sample in a study of T cells after yellow fever vaccination. One entry per CDR3 protein results from TCRdb running MiXCR on the 5' RACE reads. This sample has 510,000 or so distinct CDR3 sequences, with about 19% found just once. Specimen: PBMCs, collected 15 days after the yellow fever booster vaccination. The receptors stem from a man in his thirties or forties who received the YFV17D yellow fever vaccine. Each CDR3 is given with its conserved first and last residue. D genes are given only for firm matches. Expanded clones get a size class; other rows say once, few or many, or leave the size out.

d_call j_call clone_size v_call cdr3_nt cdr3_aa
TRBD1 TRBJ2-3 - TRBV29-1 TGCAGCGTCCATAGACAGGGGGGCTGGCCAGATACGCAGTATTTT CSVHRQGGWPDTQYF
TRBD2 TRBJ2-5 - TRBV4-3 TGCGCCAGCAGCCAAGGGGGCCTAGCGGGAACCCACCAAGAGACCCAGTACTTC CASSQGGLAGTHQETQYF
TRBD2 TRBJ2-1 few TRBV7-6 TGTGCCAGCAGCATACTTACTAGCGGGAGGGCCGATGAGCAGTTCTTC CASSILTSGRADEQFF
- TRBJ2-6 - TRBV25-1 TGTGCCAGCAGTGAAAGTTACGGGATCGCTGGGGCCAACGTCCTGACTTTC CASSESYGIAGANVLTF
TRBD2 TRBJ2-5 few TRBV20-1 TGCAGTGCTAGCCCCACGGAAGGGAGGGCGGAGACCCAGTACTTC CSASPTEGRAETQYF
- TRBJ2-1 - TRBV4-3 TGCGCCAGCAGCCAAGCCGGGCGGGCGGCCTACAATGAGCAGTTCTTC CASSQAGRAAYNEQFF
TRBD2 TRBJ2-1 - TRBV5-6 TGTGCCAGCAGCCGATGGACTAGCGGGAGAATTGAGCAGTTCTTC CASSRWTSGRIEQFF
- TRBJ1-5 - TRBV20-1 TGCAGTGCCCCCGACGGACAAGTCAATCAGCCCCAGCATTTT CSAPDGQVNQPQHF
TRBD2 TRBJ2-1 - TRBV15 TGTGCCACCAGCAGAGAGTTAGCGGGAGTTGAGCAGTTCTTC CATSRELAGVEQFF
- TRBJ1-5 few TRBV12-3/TRBV12-4 TGTGCCAGCAGTTTAGATGGCAGGGTCTGGGGTCAGCCCCAGCATTTT CASSLDGRVWGQPQHF
- TRBJ2-7 few TRBV20-1 TGCAGTGCTAGGGGGTGGGGGGACGAGCAGTACTTC CSARGWGDEQYF
TRBD1 TRBJ1-2 few TRBV3-1 TGTGCCAGCAGCCGTCGACAGGGGAGGAACTATGGCTACACCTTC CASSRRQGRNYGYTF
- TRBJ2-1 - TRBV14 TGTGCCAGCAGCTCGCAGGGGTTTGAGCAGTTCTTC CASSSQGFEQFF
TRBD2 TRBJ2-1 - TRBV5-1 TGCGCCAGCAGCCCAGGGCGACTAGCGGGCGTGGAGCAGTTCTTC CASSPGRLAGVEQFF
- TRBJ2-7 many TRBV27 TGTGCCAGCAGACGGCAGGGGGGTTCCTACGAGCAGTACTTC CASRRQGGSYEQYF
TRBD2 TRBJ2-1 few TRBV6-5 TGTGCCAGCAGTTACTCGTCGGGAGGGGTGGATGAGCAGTTCTTC CASSYSSGGVDEQFF
- TRBJ2-2 few TRBV29-1 TGCAGCGCTGTAACGGGGGCGACGAACACCGGGGAGCTGTTTTTT CSAVTGATNTGELFF
- TRBJ2-4 - TRBV29-1 TGCAGCGTTCTACACGACAAAAACATTCAGTACTTC CSVLHDKNIQYF
- TRBJ1-2 - TRBV2 TGTGCCAGCGTTTACAACAGCAACTATGGCTACACCTTC CASVYNSNYGYTF
- TRBJ2-7 few TRBV7-2 TGTGCCAGCAGCTCCGGTTTGATAGCGGTCTCCTACGAGCAGTACTTC CASSSGLIAVSYEQYF
TRBD1 TRBJ2-1 - TRBV10-2 TGCGCCAGTTGGATACCGGGACAGGGCGTGAATGAGCAGTTCTTC CASWIPGQGVNEQFF
- TRBJ2-3 - TRBV5-1 TGCGCCAGCAGCTTTACCGGGACGGCGCCATCAGATACGCAGTATTTT CASSFTGTAPSDTQYF
TRBD1 TRBJ1-4 few TRBV27 TGTGCCAGCAGCCCCTCACCGGGACAGGGGAATGAAAAACTGTTTTTT CASSPSPGQGNEKLFF